Below, 21 T cell receptor beta chains from the same sample are listed, as sequenced in a study of T cell repertoires and HLA-DP antigens. The data were produced by immunoSEQ multiplex PCR, yet TCRdb's version contains in-frame clones alone and is incomplete. This table holds about 110,000 clones, roughly 92% found once. Their antigens remain unidentified. Source material: CD4+ T cells from PBMCs. Receptor source: a woman younger than 35 in good health and CMV-seronegative.

The V call is TRBV7-3, the J call TRBJ2-2; D gene uncertain. This CDR3 comprises 14 residues. In germline, CDR1 is SGHTA, CDR2 FQGTGA. Trimming left V 5 bases short and J 7 bases short, with 14 bases between. The CDR3 here is CASSPRSLGGELFF. The CDR3 nucleotides are TGTGCCAGCAGCCCCCGGTCCTTGGGCGGGGAGCTGTTTTTT.

The chain couples TRBV18 to TRBJ2-1; 13 bases fit TRBD2. This CDR3 has 16 residues. J was trimmed by 9 bases and V by 3 bases; bases with no gene match: 8. Germline values: CDR1 KGHSH, CDR2 LQKENI. For the CDR3, the DNA is TGTGCCAGCTCACCCCAGGGACTAGCGGGATTGGGTGAGCAGTTCTTC. Protein sequence: CASSPQGLAGLGEQFF.

This chain connects TRBV5-1 to TRBJ2-1, with D perhaps TRBD1 (5 bases). Per the germline V gene, CDR1 is SGHRS and CDR2 is YFSETQ. Trimming shortened V by 1 base and J by 3 bases, and 8 bases separated the two germline ends. The CDR3 is 14 residues long. The CDR3 nucleotides are TGCGCCAGCAGCTTGTTCAGGGTCTACAATGAGCAGTTCTTC. Translating it yields CASSLFRVYNEQFF.

This rearrangement joins TRBV5-1 to TRBJ2-4, with TRBD1 matching 8 bases. Trimming took 5 bases from V and 0 from J; bases not matched to a gene: 7. Germline V gene lookup returns CDR1 SGHRS and CDR2 YFSETQ. This CDR3 spans 16 amino acids. In DNA, the CDR3 is TGCGCCAGCAGTCCAGGGGGCGCGTCAGCCAAAAACATTCAGTACTTC. This sequence encodes CASSPGGASAKNIQYF.

The chain carries TRBV6-1 and TRBJ2-2; TRBD1 agrees at 7 bases. Losses at the gene ends were 9 bases for V and 7 bases for J; bases not matched to a gene: 5. Germline V CDR1 and CDR2: MNHNS, SASEGT. CDR3 length: 12 residues. CDR3 sequence reads: CASKQGIGELFF. Here the CDR3 DNA reads TGTGCCAGTAAACAGGGGATCGGGGAGCTGTTTTTT.

In nucleotides, the CDR3 is TGTGCCAGCAGCTTAGCGCTTGACATACAAGAGACCCAGTACTTC. Residues: CASSLALDIQETQYF. This chain links TRBV7-9 with TRBJ2-5, with D hard to call. Germline CDR1 and CDR2: SEHNR and FQNEAQ (reference sequence). V shed 0 bases and J shed 2 bases, with 10 bases lying between them. The CDR3 is 15 amino acids.

The chain recombines TRBV2 with TRBJ1-2; 7 bases are a match to TRBD1. The germline CDR1 and CDR2 sequences are SNHLY and FYNNEI. This CDR3 has 15 amino acids. V trimming: 6 bases; J trimming: 3 bases; junction bases outside the gene matches: 10. The CDR3 DNA sequence: TGTGCCAGCAGACCTGACAGGGACCGTTACTATGGCTACACCTTC. It encodes CASRPDRDRYYGYTF. Supplemented by reference TRBV2 and TRBJ1-2, the full variable domain reads EPEVTQTPSHQVTQMGQEVILRCVPISNHLYFYWYRQILGQKVEFLVSFYNNEISEKSEIFDDQFSVERPDGSNFTLKIRSTKLEDSAMYFCASRPDRDRYYGYTFGSGTRLTVV.

V is TRBV10-2 and J is TRBJ2-7; D ambiguous. Germline assignment: CDR1 WSHSY and CDR2 SAAADI. V lost 0 bases and J lost 3, with 3 bases in between. The CDR3 runs 12 residues. CDR3 DNA sequence: TGCGCCAGCAGTGAGTCTGGCTACGAGCAGTACGTC. Residues: CASSESGYEQYV.

The chain carries TRBV11-2 and TRBJ2-4, with D perhaps matching TRBD1 or TRBD2 (5 bases each). The CDR3 consists of 18 residues. Trimming took 6 bases from V and 0 from J, leaving 21 bases between them. The germline gives CDR1 SGHAT, CDR2 FQNNGV. DNA for the CDR3: TGTGCCAGCAGACCCATCGACAGAGGACTTCTAGCCAAAAACATTCAGTACTTC. Protein sequence: CASRPIDRGLLAKNIQYF.

The chain joins TRBV10-1 to TRBJ2-3; tentatively, D is TRBD1 (5 bases). Looked up from germline, CDR1 is WNHNN and CDR2 is SYGVQD (reference sequence). CDR3 length: 15 residues. V dropped 4 bases and J dropped 3 bases, with 14 bases sitting between them. The CDR3 protein is CASSAGAPGTDTQYF. The CDR3 region has the DNA TGCGCCAGCAGTGCTGGGGCGCCTGGGACAGATACGCAGTATTTT.

The chain recombines TRBV29-1 with TRBJ1-2; D remains ambiguous. Per germline, CDR1 SQVTM and CDR2 ANQGSEA. CDR3 length: 13 amino acids. V was shortened by 4 bases and J by 6 bases, with 15 bases between the two germline ends. CDR3 DNA: TGCAGCGTTGTCTTCTTAGCAAGCGATGGCTACACCTTC. This encodes CSVVFLASDGYTF.

Only one count was recorded for this clone. This chain joins TRBV11-2 and TRBJ2-5; no firm D call. With 1 base removed from V and 3 bases from J, the gap between germline ends came to 6 bases. The CDR3 is 13 amino acids. Germline V gene data show CDR1 as SGHAT and CDR2 as FQNNGV. The CDR3 region is CASSLGAKETQYF. The CDR3 coding sequence is TGTGCCAGCAGCTTAGGGGCGAAAGAGACCCAGTACTTC.

This chain connects TRBV4-1 to TRBJ2-5; D is unresolved. The CDR3 consists of 16 residues. The V gene's germline CDR1 is MGHRA and CDR2 YSYEKL. Trimming took 1 base from V and 0 from J, leaving 12 bases between them. This CDR3 is CASSQVPLKYQETQYF. For the CDR3, the DNA is TGCGCCAGCAGCCAAGTTCCCCTAAAGTACCAAGAGACCCAGTACTTC.

The chain employs TRBV5-6 and TRBJ1-2; D not certain. V was clipped by 4 bases and J by 7 bases, with 14 bases between them. The germline CDR1 and CDR2 sequences are SGHDT and YYEEEE. The CDR3 totals 13 residues. The CDR3 spells CASSLPRSGGYTF. CDR3 coding DNA: TGTGCCAGCAGCCTGCCCCGATCGGGTGGCTACACCTTC.

The chain has TRBV7-3 and TRBJ2-5, with 7 bases fitting TRBD1. Germline CDR1 and CDR2: SGHTA and FQGTGA. The ends lost 0 bases at V and 3 bases at J; junction bases unmatched: 4. The CDR3 loop spans 15 amino acids. The CDR3 loop is CASSLTGTAKETQYF. The CDR3 nucleotides read TGTGCCAGCAGCTTAACCGGGACAGCCAAAGAGACCCAGTACTTC. Filled out from reference TRBV7-3 and TRBJ2-5, the complete variable domain reads GAGVSQTPSNKVTEKGKYVELRCDPISGHTALYWYRQSLGQGPEFLIYFQGTGAADDSGLPNDRFFAVRPEGSVSTLKIQRTERGDSAVYLCASSLTGTAKETQYFGPGTRLLVL.

The chain links TRBV10-3 to TRBJ2-5; 10 positions agree with TRBD1. The germline gives CDR1 ENHRY, CDR2 SYGVKD. Trimming at V came to 2 bases and at J to 4 bases, leaving 7 bases not matched to a gene. This CDR3 is 16 amino acids long. CDR3 bases: TGTGCCATCAGTGAGGGACAGGGGGTTATGGGAGAGACCCAGTACTTC. This translates into CAISEGQGVMGETQYF.

In DNA form, the CDR3 reads TGTGCCAGCTCACCAGGCGAACTTCCCTACGAGCAGTACTTC. It encodes CASSPGELPYEQYF. This sequence joins TRBV18 and TRBJ2-7, with D hard to call. V was shortened by 2 bases and J by 2 bases, with 10 bases between the two germline ends. Germline CDR1 KGHSH, CDR2 LQKENI. This CDR3 region has 14 residues.

V is TRBV6-5 and J is TRBJ2-7, with 9 nucleotides matching TRBD1. The CDR3 sequence is 14 residues long. Trimming at V came to 9 bases and at J to 4 bases, leaving 10 bases not matched to a gene. Germline CDR1 and CDR2: MNHEY and SVGAGI. DNA for the CDR3: TGTGCCAGTCAAGCGCTTGGACAGGGGTACGAGCAGTACTTC. It encodes CASQALGQGYEQYF.

The CDR3 DNA is TGTGCCAGCAGCTCGGGACTAGCGGGGGGGGAGCAGTTCTTC. Its translation: CASSSGLAGGEQFF. The rearrangement links TRBV11-3 to TRBJ2-1; 16 bases align to TRBD2. CDR1 SGHNT and CDR2 YENEEA come from the germline V gene. The junction had 1 base not matched to a gene; V was cut back by 4 bases and J by 10 bases. The CDR3 runs to 14 residues. The complete variable domain, with remaining parts taken from reference TRBV11-3 and TRBJ2-1, reads EAGVVQSPRYKIIEKKQPVAFWCNPISGHNTLYWYLQNLGQGPELLIRYENEEAVDDSQLPKDRFSAERLKGVDSTLKIQPAELGDSAVYLCASSSGLAGGEQFFGPGTRLTVL.

The genes are TRBV14 and TRBJ2-5; D ambiguous. This CDR3 region has 15 residues. The germline CDR1 and CDR2 sequences are SGHDN and FVKESK. V was shortened by 0 bases and J by 4 bases, with 12 bases between the two germline ends. The CDR3 protein is CASSQDLGPGETQYF. Written as DNA, the CDR3 is TGTGCCAGCAGCCAAGATCTAGGGCCAGGAGAGACCCAGTACTTC. Full variable domain (rest looked up from reference TRBV14 and TRBJ2-5): EAGVTQFPSHSVIEKGQTVTLRCDPISGHDNLYWYRRVMGKEIKFLLHFVKESKQDESGMPNNRFLAERTGGTYSTLKVQPAELEDSGVYFCASSQDLGPGETQYFGPGTRLLVL.

The chain carries TRBV2 and TRBJ2-5; D is unresolved. CDR1 is SNHLY, CDR2 FYNNEI, per germline. This CDR3 has 12 amino acids. The germline V and J ends were trimmed by 7 bases and 8 bases, with 14 bases remaining between them. DNA of the CDR3: TGTGCCAGCAAATCAGACGTTGCTACCCAGTACTTC. The encoded protein is CASKSDVATQYF. The whole variable domain, remainder taken from reference TRBV2 and TRBJ2-5, is EPEVTQTPSHQVTQMGQEVILRCVPISNHLYFYWYRQILGQKVEFLVSFYNNEISEKSEIFDDQFSVERPDGSNFTLKIRSTKLEDSAMYFCASKSDVATQYFGPGTRLLVL.